This T cell receptor beta chain was identified in a study of blood T cell repertoires in COVID-19. Study summary: The origin of the acute and convalescent COVID-19 samples was the United States, Italy and Spain. T cells, B-cell-depleted T cells, or PBMCs provided the cDNA or gDNA that served as material.

This table comes from immunoSEQ multiplex PCR, and its TCRdb copy is limited to in-frame clones, with some not included. The sample includes about 170,000 clones, around 82% of them seen just once. Trimming removed 0 bases from V and 1 base from J, with 8 bases in between. Germline CDR1 LGHNA, CDR2 YSLEER. This CDR3 spans 15 amino acids. This rearrangement joins TRBV4-3 to TRBJ2-3, with D uncertain. Source material: peripheral blood. This receptor was obtained from a man in his 70s with active or convalescent COVID-19. Here the CDR3 reads CASSQDLEGTDTQYF. CDR3 sequence (DNA): TGCGCCAGCAGCCAAGATCTCGAGGGCACAGATACGCAGTATTTT.